This paragraph covers one T cell receptor beta chain sequence. Its target is unknown. With 60 Vbeta and 13 Jbeta primers, the PCR was carried out. Repertoires were generated with immunoSEQ multiplex PCR, while TCRdb's copy carries only in-frame clones and drops some. The sample lists some 100,000 clones; 76% were seen once. Germline CDR1 SQVTM, CDR2 ANQGSEA. CDR3 length: 14 amino acids. Trimming cost V 2 bases and J 1 base, with 8 bases left between them. Healthy bone marrow donors made up the cohort. The data are from a study of cytomegalovirus exposure and HLA in healthy donors. The study's findings and limits: Common viral pathogens seemed to be connected with several of the most significant clusters, according to a later analysis.

The receptor was derived from a woman between 45 and 60 years old in good health and CMV-seropositive. The sequenced sample consisted of PBMCs. The J gene is TRBJ2-2, the V gene TRBV29-1; a possible D gene is TRBD1 (5 bases). In DNA, the CDR3 is TGCAGCGTTGAAAGACAGAGGAACACCGGGGAGCTGTTTTTT. This sequence encodes CSVERQRNTGELFF.